This TCR beta chain derives from a study of post-analysis software for immune sequencing data. Study-wide background: Patients had relapsing-remitting, secondary progressive or progressive-relapsing multiple sclerosis; some lacked subtype. Broader study findings: Multiple sclerosis patients had significantly lower normalized Chao1 diversity than controls. TRBV segments more frequent in patients than in controls numbered about 5 and included TRBV5-6, TRBV5-1 and TRBV20-1. Samples from one preparation batch, clustered by F measure, grouped strongly together.

V was trimmed by 1 base and J by 5 bases, leaving 14 bases between them. This CDR3 contains 15 residues. cDNA libraries for TCR beta contained unique molecular identifiers. TCRdb fed the PCR reads into MiXCR, producing one record per CDR3 protein. This table has 400,000 to 500,000 distinct CDR3 sequences, less than 40% appearing once. Details on this clonotype: What it binds is unknown.

This chain connects TRBV12-3 or TRBV12-4 to TRBJ1-2, with D possibly matching TRBD1 (5 bases). Sequenced sample: blood. The source of this sequence is a girl aged 2-10 years with multiple sclerosis. In DNA, the CDR3 is TGTGCCAGCAGTTTAGGGCAGGGAATTCCATATGGCTACACCTTC. The encoded protein is CASSLGQGIPYGYTF.